These 23 T cell receptor beta chains originate from one sample sequenced in a study of T cells in Graves' hyperthyroidism and ophthalmopathy. From RNA transcripts, TCR beta CDR3 regions were amplified. Using the HTBI primer set, a first-round RT-PCR was run on the TCR CDR3. One entry per CDR3 protein, called by TCRdb with MiXCR from the multiplex PCR reads. The table includes approximately 520,000 distinct CDR3 sequences, approximately 25% detected once. The source material was blood. These receptor sequences come from a woman between 25 and 40 years old with Graves' ophthalmopathy.

V usage is TRBV27 and J usage is TRBJ2-3; tentative D call: TRBD2 (6 bases). Trimming pared 5 bases from V and 1 base from J, leaving 7 bases between. This CDR3 has 13 residues. Germline assignment: CDR1 MNHEY and CDR2 SMNVEV (reference sequence). The CDR3 bases are TGTGCCAGCAGTGAGCGGGGCACAGATACGCAGTATTTT. It specifies CASSERGTDTQYF.

This clonotype came up many times. The V call is TRBV6-5, the J call TRBJ2-5; TRBD2 aligns across 12 bases. Germline V gene lookup returns CDR1 MNHEY and CDR2 SVGAGI. The CDR3 spans 14 residues. Trimming removed 6 bases from V and 5 bases from J; junction bases left unmatched: 4. The CDR3 coding sequence is TGTGCCAGCAGGTCTAGCGGGGGGGGGGAGACCCAGTACTTC. Its protein is CASRSSGGGETQYF.

This clonotype was counted at least ten times. The V and J genes are TRBV11-2 and TRBJ2-7, with D tentatively TRBD1 (7 bases). Germline CDR1 and CDR2: SGHAT and FQNNGV. CDR3 length: 13 residues. With 5 bases removed from V and 7 bases from J, the gap between germline ends came to 15 bases. The CDR3 region has the DNA TGTGCCAGCAGCCGGAAGGGGGCGGGGGAGCAGTACTTC. Its protein product is CASSRKGAGEQYF.

The sample holds a few counts of this clonotype. A clone one base away is much larger, so this may be a read error. This chain joins TRBV28 and TRBJ1-5; tentatively, D is TRBD1 (5 bases). Germline CDR1 is MDHEN and CDR2 is SYDVKM. Trimming took off 3 bases at V and 1 base at J, with 19 bases between the two ends. The CDR3 length is 18 residues. The CDR3 loop reads CASSLVGALVLSNQPQHF. The CDR3 DNA sequence: TGTGCCAGCAGTTTGGTTGGGGCACTAGTCCTCAGCAATCAGCCCCAGCATTTT.

The V gene is TRBV6-1, the J gene TRBJ1-5, with 9 bases that match TRBD1. Germline CDR1 is MNHNS and CDR2 is SASEGT. The V segment lost 2 bases and the J segment 13 bases; nucleotides outside the gene matches: 6. This CDR3 has 13 residues. The CDR3 DNA follows: TGTGCCAGCAGTGAACCGACTGGGACAGGGCAGCATTTT. This encodes CASSEPTGTGQHF.

The chain couples TRBV6-1 to TRBJ2-6; possibly TRBD1 for D (6 bases). The CDR3 runs 17 residues. V was cut by 4 bases and J by 0 bases, with 13 bases left in between. CDR1 and CDR2 (germline): MNHNS, SASEGT. The CDR3 spells CASSGGQRISGANVLTF. CDR3 bases: TGTGCCAGCAGTGGAGGACAGCGGATCTCTGGGGCCAACGTCCTGACTTTC.

This clonotype was observed at least ten times. This chain links TRBV6-5 with TRBJ2-2; 7 nucleotides line up with TRBD1. V gave up 4 bases and J gave up 6 bases; unmatched junction bases: 5. The germline V gene has CDR1 MNHEY and CDR2 SVGAGI. The CDR3 has 14 residues. This chain's CDR3 is CASSFQGEPGELFF. The CDR3 nucleotides are TGTGCCAGCAGTTTCCAGGGGGAACCCGGGGAGCTGTTTTTT.

The rearrangement uses TRBV12-3 or TRBV12-4 and TRBJ2-7, with TRBD1 matching 7 bases. With 0 bases clipped from V and 5 bases from J, the junction kept 4 bases outside the gene matches. This CDR3 region has 14 residues. The CDR3 DNA sequence: TGTGCCAGCAGTTTAGCACAGGGGTTCCACGAGCAGTACTTC. It codes for CASSLAQGFHEQYF.

This clonotype showed up many times. This chain links TRBV4-3 with TRBJ2-7; TRBD1 might be the D (6 bases). The V end was cut by 0 bases, the J end by 3 bases, with 9 bases between. This CDR3 spans 14 amino acids. CDR1 is LGHNA, CDR2 YSLEER, per germline. For the CDR3, the DNA is TGCGCCAGCAGCCAAGAGGCCAGGGGCTACGAGCAGTACTTC. Translating it yields CASSQEARGYEQYF.

The V gene is TRBV12-3 or TRBV12-4, the J gene TRBJ1-5, with D perhaps TRBD1 (5 bases). This CDR3 spans 15 amino acids. Trimming took 2 bases from V and 2 from J, leaving 10 bases between them. CDR3 amino acids: CASSLQGRGNQPQHF. CDR3 coding DNA: TGTGCCAGCAGTTTACAGGGCCGAGGCAATCAGCCCCAGCATTTT.

V usage is TRBV7-9 and J usage is TRBJ1-2, with 9 positions matching TRBD1. The CDR3 runs to 13 residues. Germline V gene lookup returns CDR1 SEHNR and CDR2 FQNEAQ (reference sequence). V lost 4 bases and J lost 6; bases outside the gene matches: 3. CDR3 loop: CASSSQGAHGYTF. CDR3 coding DNA: TGTGCCAGCAGCTCACAGGGGGCGCATGGCTACACCTTC.

This clonotype was detected only a few times. The J gene is TRBJ2-2, the V gene TRBV19; TRBD2 matches at 7 bases. The CDR3 contains 15 residues. After removal of 10 bases from V and 7 bases from J, the junction contained 15 bases not matched to a gene. The germline V gene has CDR1 LNHDA and CDR2 SQIVND (reference sequence). CDR3 coding DNA: TGTGCCACCCTGAGCCTGGGGGGGGTTGGCGGGGAGCTGTTTTTT. Encoded protein: CATLSLGGVGGELFF. Full variable domain (outside the CDR3, taken from reference TRBV19 and TRBJ2-2): DGGITQSPKYLFRKEGQNVTLSCEQNLNHDAMYWYRQDPGQGLRLIYYSQIVNDFQKGDIAEGYSVSREKKESFPLTVTSAQKNPTAFYLCATLSLGGVGGELFFGEGSRLTVL.

This clonotype was detected ten times or more. The CDR3 is CASSESLGAAYEQYF. CDR3 nucleotide sequence: TGTGCCAGCAGTGAAAGTCTAGGAGCGGCCTACGAGCAGTACTTC. The chain has TRBV11-1 and TRBJ2-7, with D possibly matching TRBD2 (5 bases). Trimming cost V 6 bases and J 2 bases, with 17 bases left between them. The germline CDR1 and CDR2 sequences are SGHAT and FQDESV (reference sequence). This CDR3 comprises 15 residues.

This clonotype was seen repeatedly, ten times or more. The rearrangement links TRBV28 to TRBJ2-5; 9 positions agree with TRBD2. Germline V gene lookup returns CDR1 MDHEN and CDR2 SYDVKM. After removal of 7 bases from V and 4 bases from J, the junction contained 16 bases not matched to a gene. There are 17 residues in the CDR3. The CDR3 loop reads CASTIGVAGAQGETQYF. The CDR3 nucleotides read TGTGCCAGCACTATAGGGGTAGCGGGGGCCCAGGGAGAGACCCAGTACTTC.

This chain uses TRBV20-1 with TRBJ2-7, with D possibly being TRBD1 (6 bases). The CDR3 covers 12 residues. Germline CDR1 and CDR2: DFQATT and SNEGSKA (reference sequence). The ends were cut back, 3 bases at V and 3 bases at J, with 9 bases in the middle. CDR3 sequence (DNA): TGCAGTGCTAGGGCAGGGGTCTACGAGCAGTACTTC. It translates to CSARAGVYEQYF.

This clonotype was seen a few times. The chain has TRBV27 and TRBJ1-5; D is ambiguous. The germline CDR1 and CDR2 sequences are MNHEY and SMNVEV (reference sequence). V was pared by 0 bases and J by 7 bases, with 7 bases between. This CDR3 contains 13 residues. CDR3 loop: CASSLSGRQPQHF. As DNA, the CDR3 is TGTGCCAGCAGTTTATCAGGTCGGCAGCCCCAGCATTTT.

This rearrangement joins TRBV28 to TRBJ1-1; D possibly corresponds to TRBD1 (5 bases). The CDR3 spans 18 residues. The germline gives CDR1 MDHEN, CDR2 SYDVKM. With 0 bases removed from V and 1 base from J, the gap between germline ends came to 18 bases. In nucleotides, the CDR3 is TGTGCCAGCAGTTTATGCGTTTGGTCGACAGAGCAGAACACTGAAGCTTTCTTT. Protein: CASSLCVWSTEQNTEAFF.

This clonotype was picked up many times. The chain employs TRBV20-1 and TRBJ1-2; D is unresolved. Trimming cost V 0 bases and J 4 bases, with 6 bases left between them. The CDR3 contains 12 residues. Germline V gene lookup returns CDR1 DFQATT and CDR2 SNEGSKA (reference sequence). CDR3 sequence: CSARDPLYGYTF. CDR3 DNA sequence: TGCAGTGCTAGAGATCCCCTCTATGGCTACACCTTC.

The chain carries TRBV6-1 and TRBJ1-1; D not resolved. The V gene lost 6 bases and the J gene lost 1 base, with 15 bases spanning the gap. The germline gives CDR1 MNHNS, CDR2 SASEGT. The CDR3 runs 15 residues. The CDR3 DNA reads as TGTGCCAGCAGAAGTCTGGGCCTGGCGAACACTGAAGCTTTCTTT. Translating gives CASRSLGLANTEAFF.

The table lists this clonotype with many counts. Germline is not matched at one junction end, which may reflect a read error. The chain combines TRBV12-3 or TRBV12-4 with TRBJ2-7; no clear D. The CDR3 covers 12 residues. CDR3 nucleotide sequence: TGTGCCAGCAGCTTAGGGTACTACGAGCAGTACTTC. This encodes CASSLGYYEQYF.

This clonotype was seen many times. The V call is TRBV2, the J call TRBJ2-5, with 8 bases fitting TRBD1. The germline CDR1 and CDR2 sequences are SNHLY and FYNNEI. Trimming took 3 bases from V and 5 from J; bases not matched to a gene: 11. The CDR3 contains 16 residues. The CDR3 spells CASSDGQGARGETQYF. CDR3 sequence (DNA): TGTGCCAGCAGTGATGGGCAGGGGGCTCGGGGGGAGACCCAGTACTTC.

This clonotype appeared many times. The chain links TRBV27 to TRBJ2-7; 7 nucleotides line up with TRBD1. CDR1 MNHEY and CDR2 SMNVEV come from the germline V gene (reference sequence). V was pared by 5 bases and J by 1 base, with 5 bases of the junction left unmatched. The CDR3 consists of 14 residues. The CDR3 protein is CASSHGDRSYEQYF. DNA for the CDR3: TGTGCCAGCAGTCATGGGGACAGATCCTACGAGCAGTACTTC.

In this sample, this clonotype turned up many times. The rearrangement uses TRBV7-9 and TRBJ1-2, with D unresolved. CDR1 and CDR2 (germline): SEHNR, FQNEAQ (reference sequence). There are 11 residues in the CDR3. Trimming took 1 base from V and 7 from J, leaving 4 bases between them. CDR3 sequence: CASSLVPGYTF. The CDR3 DNA is TGTGCCAGCAGCTTAGTACCTGGCTACACCTTC.